This is a list of T cell receptor beta chains from one sample in a study of control samples from healthy donors and cancer patients. TCRdb's copy holds only in-frame clones and misses some; the assay was immunoSEQ multiplex PCR. The table records 95,000 to 100,000 clones, about 89% of them present only once. Sequencing was performed on blood. The source of these receptors is a man younger than 45 in good health. CDR3s include the opening cysteine and the closing phenylalanine or tryptophan. A D gene is named only where the DNA matches it firmly. Size tells how often a clone was seen (once, few, many) or the class of an expanded clone, and some rows leave it out.

v_gene: TRBV10-2
abundance: few
d_gene: .
j_gene: TRBJ2-5
CDR3aa: CASSVTAETQYF
CDR3nt: TGCGCCAGCAGTGTGACGGCGGAGACCCAGTACTTC

v_gene: TRBV6-5
abundance: .
d_gene: .
j_gene: TRBJ1-1
CDR3aa: CATTFWANTEAFF
CDR3nt: TGTGCCACAACCTTTTGGGCGAACACTGAAGCTTTCTTT

v_gene: TRBV18
abundance: .
d_gene: TRBD1
j_gene: TRBJ1-4
CDR3aa: CASSSQGAVNEKLFF
CDR3nt: TGTGCCAGCTCGTCTCAGGGGGCCGTTAATGAAAAACTGTTTTTT

v_gene: TRBV4-1
abundance: .
d_gene: .
j_gene: TRBJ2-3
CDR3aa: CASSQALTTDTQYF
CDR3nt: TGCGCCAGCAGCCAGGCACTTACCACAGATACGCAGTATTTT

v_gene: TRBV28
abundance: .
d_gene: .
j_gene: TRBJ2-5
CDR3aa: CASSYFRTREETQYF
CDR3nt: TGTGCCAGCAGTTATTTTCGGACTCGGGAAGAGACCCAGTACTTC

v_gene: TRBV4-3
abundance: .
d_gene: .
j_gene: TRBJ1-1
CDR3aa: CASSQELNTEAFF
CDR3nt: TGCGCCAGCAGCCAAGAATTGAACACTGAAGCTTTCTTT

v_gene: TRBV19
abundance: once
d_gene: TRBD1
j_gene: TRBJ2-3
CDR3aa: CASSVTGPDTQYF
CDR3nt: TGTGCCAGTAGTGTGACAGGGCCGGATACGCAGTATTTT

v_gene: TRBV6-5
abundance: .
d_gene: TRBD1
j_gene: TRBJ1-2
CDR3aa: CASSYSQGARRGYTF
CDR3nt: TGTGCCAGCAGTTACTCCCAGGGGGCAAGAAGGGGCTACACCTTC

v_gene: TRBV7-2
abundance: .
d_gene: .
j_gene: TRBJ1-1
CDR3aa: CASSSSPGRNTEAFF
CDR3nt: TGTGCCAGCAGCTCCAGCCCGGGACGGAACACTGAAGCTTTCTTT

v_gene: TRBV29-1
abundance: .
d_gene: .
j_gene: TRBJ1-1
CDR3aa: CSVEAFGGTTTEAFF
CDR3nt: TGCAGCGTTGAAGCGTTCGGCGGCACCACCACTGAAGCTTTCTTT

v_gene: TRBV5-4
abundance: .
d_gene: TRBD1
j_gene: TRBJ1-2
CDR3aa: CASSRDRSYGYTF
CDR3nt: TGTGCCAGCAGCCGGGACAGGTCCTATGGCTACACCTTC

v_gene: TRBV2
abundance: few
d_gene: TRBD1
j_gene: TRBJ2-1
CDR3aa: CASSFPGQSDEQFF
CDR3nt: TGTGCCAGCAGTTTTCCGGGACAGTCGGATGAGCAGTTCTTC

v_gene: TRBV7-9
abundance: .
d_gene: .
j_gene: TRBJ2-1
CDR3aa: CASSPGTYNEQFF
CDR3nt: TGTGCCAGCAGCCCTGGAACGTACAATGAGCAGTTCTTC

v_gene: TRBV28
abundance: .
d_gene: TRBD1
j_gene: TRBJ2-7
CDR3aa: CASSVPGTGLREQYF
CDR3nt: TGTGCCAGCAGTGTCCCCGGGACAGGACTCCGCGAGCAGTACTTC

v_gene: TRBV7-8
abundance: .
d_gene: TRBD1
j_gene: TRBJ1-2
CDR3aa: CASSRFQGGANYGYTF
CDR3nt: TGTGCCAGCAGCCGATTCCAGGGGGGAGCTAACTATGGCTACACCTTC

v_gene: TRBV5-1
abundance: .
d_gene: .
j_gene: TRBJ1-1
CDR3aa: CASSLAVNTEAFF
CDR3nt: TGCGCCAGCAGCTTGGCCGTGAACACTGAAGCTTTCTTT

v_gene: TRBV4-3
abundance: .
d_gene: TRBD2
j_gene: TRBJ2-5
CDR3aa: CASSQGTAGEGRETQYF
CDR3nt: TGCGCCAGCAGCCAAGGGACAGCGGGAGAAGGTCGGGAGACCCAGTACTTC

v_gene: TRBV6-5
abundance: .
d_gene: TRBD1
j_gene: TRBJ1-4
CDR3aa: CASSYFRGRVQEKLFF
CDR3nt: TGTGCCAGCAGTTACTTCAGGGGGCGCGTGCAAGAAAAACTGTTTTTT

v_gene: TRBV5-6
abundance: .
d_gene: TRBD2
j_gene: TRBJ2-1
CDR3aa: CASSLAGGIKVNEQFF
CDR3nt: TGTGCCAGCAGCTTGGCCGGGGGGATTAAGGTTAATGAGCAGTTCTTC

v_gene: TRBV29-1
abundance: .
d_gene: .
j_gene: TRBJ2-6
CDR3aa: CSVLIGGSGANVLTF
CDR3nt: TGCAGCGTTTTGATCGGGGGCTCTGGGGCCAACGTCCTGACTTTC

v_gene: TRBV24-1
abundance: few
d_gene: TRBD2
j_gene: TRBJ2-3
CDR3aa: CATSAGTSGLTDTQYF
CDR3nt: TGTGCCACCAGTGCCGGGACTAGCGGACTCACAGATACGCAGTATTTT

v_gene: TRBV5-6
abundance: .
d_gene: .
j_gene: TRBJ1-2
CDR3aa: CASSFTLSFQQTVSGYTF
CDR3nt: TGTGCCAGCAGTTTTACCCTCAGCTTCCAACAGACAGTGAGCGGCTACACCTTC

v_gene: TRBV4-3
abundance: .
d_gene: .
j_gene: TRBJ2-7
CDR3aa: CASSQDKDSYEQYF
CDR3nt: TGCGCCAGCAGCCAAGACAAGGATTCCTACGAGCAGTACTTC

v_gene: TRBV28
abundance: .
d_gene: TRBD1
j_gene: TRBJ1-4
CDR3aa: CASSWTGQSEKLFF
CDR3nt: TGTGCCAGCAGTTGGACAGGGCAGAGTGAAAAACTGTTTTTT

v_gene: TRBV28
abundance: .
d_gene: .
j_gene: TRBJ1-5
CDR3aa: CASRRRYSNQPQHF
CDR3nt: TGTGCCAGCAGGAGGCGGTATAGCAATCAGCCCCAGCATTTT

v_gene: TRBV2
abundance: .
d_gene: .
j_gene: TRBJ1-4
CDR3aa: CASRGAPNEKLFF
CDR3nt: TGTGCCAGCAGGGGGGCTCCTAATGAAAAACTGTTTTTT

v_gene: TRBV2
abundance: .
d_gene: .
j_gene: TRBJ2-2
CDR3aa: CASRVQGTNTGELFF
CDR3nt: TGTGCCAGCAGGGTCCAAGGGACCAACACCGGGGAGCTGTTTTTT

v_gene: TRBV27
abundance: .
d_gene: TRBD2
j_gene: TRBJ2-3
CDR3aa: CASSLTGLAGGWTDTQYF
CDR3nt: TGTGCCAGCAGTTTAACGGGACTAGCGGGGGGCTGGACAGATACGCAGTATTTT

v_gene: TRBV7-2
abundance: few
d_gene: .
j_gene: TRBJ2-7
CDR3aa: CASSSPAGSMMHEQYF
CDR3nt: TGTGCCAGCAGCTCGCCTGCAGGAAGTATGATGCACGAGCAGTACTTC

v_gene: TRBV2
abundance: .
d_gene: .
j_gene: TRBJ1-6
CDR3aa: CASSTGTFSSPLHF
CDR3nt: TGTGCCAGCAGTACCGGGACATTTAGTTCACCCCTCCACTTT

v_gene: TRBV30
abundance: .
d_gene: .
j_gene: TRBJ2-5
CDR3aa: CAWTINQETQYF
CDR3nt: TGTGCCTGGACCATCAACCAAGAGACCCAGTACTTC

v_gene: TRBV29-1
abundance: .
d_gene: TRBD1
j_gene: TRBJ2-3
CDR3aa: CSVEEGTGNNADTQYF
CDR3nt: TGCAGCGTTGAAGAAGGGACAGGGAATAACGCAGATACGCAGTATTTT

v_gene: TRBV30
abundance: large
d_gene: TRBD2
j_gene: TRBJ2-5
CDR3aa: CASSGGEYQETQYF
CDR3nt: TGTGCTTCGAGTGGGGGGGAGTACCAAGAGACCCAGTACTTC

v_gene: TRBV7-9
abundance: .
d_gene: .
j_gene: TRBJ2-3
CDR3aa: CASRPEFGEAWKTQYF
CDR3nt: TGTGCCAGCCGCCCCGAATTCGGGGAGGCGTGGAAGACGCAGTATTTT

v_gene: TRBV5-1
abundance: .
d_gene: .
j_gene: TRBJ2-7
CDR3aa: CASSSGGGRRDEQYF
CDR3nt: TGCGCCAGCAGCTCTGGGGGGGGCCGCCGGGACGAGCAGTACTTC

v_gene: TRBV7-9
abundance: few
d_gene: TRBD1
j_gene: TRBJ1-2
CDR3aa: CASSRMTGLGYGYTF
CDR3nt: TGTGCCAGCAGCAGGATGACAGGGCTAGGCTATGGCTACACCTTC

v_gene: TRBV15
abundance: .
d_gene: .
j_gene: TRBJ2-1
CDR3aa: CATSTANNEQFF
CDR3nt: TGTGCCACCAGCACGGCGAACAATGAGCAGTTCTTC

v_gene: TRBV7-8
abundance: few
d_gene: .
j_gene: TRBJ1-2
CDR3aa: CASRTLTPHLGSYGYTF
CDR3nt: TGTGCCAGCAGGACCCTTACCCCCCACCTCGGGTCCTATGGCTACACCTTC

v_gene: TRBV29-1
abundance: .
d_gene: TRBD1
j_gene: TRBJ2-7
CDR3aa: CSVLTGGGTYEQYF
CDR3nt: TGCAGCGTTCTGACAGGGGGAGGAACCTACGAGCAGTACTTC

v_gene: TRBV6-5
abundance: .
d_gene: TRBD2
j_gene: TRBJ2-3
CDR3aa: CASNGGYTDTQYF
CDR3nt: TGTGCCAGCAACGGGGGGTACACAGATACGCAGTATTTT

v_gene: TRBV12-3/TRBV12-4
abundance: .
d_gene: .
j_gene: TRBJ2-3
CDR3aa: CASSFSYTQYF
CDR3nt: TGTGCCAGCAGTTTTTCCTATACGCAGTATTTT

v_gene: TRBV28
abundance: .
d_gene: TRBD1
j_gene: TRBJ1-2
CDR3aa: CASSVEGRQGRNTF
CDR3nt: TGTGCCAGCTCAGTCGAAGGGCGACAGGGACGGAACACCTTC

v_gene: TRBV4-1
abundance: .
d_gene: .
j_gene: TRBJ1-5
CDR3aa: CASSQDGGSNQPQHF
CDR3nt: TGCGCCAGCAGCCAAGATGGGGGGAGCAATCAGCCCCAGCATTTT

v_gene: TRBV19
abundance: .
d_gene: .
j_gene: TRBJ1-2
CDR3aa: CASSIDRTAYGYTF
CDR3nt: TGTGCCAGTAGTATAGATCGGACAGCCTATGGCTACACCTTC

v_gene: TRBV19
abundance: .
d_gene: .
j_gene: TRBJ1-5
CDR3aa: CASSIAAGRQPQHF
CDR3nt: TGTGCCAGTAGTATCGCGGCAGGCAGGCAGCCCCAGCATTTT

v_gene: TRBV5-4
abundance: .
d_gene: TRBD1
j_gene: TRBJ2-5
CDR3aa: CASSLPPTGGETQYF
CDR3nt: TGTGCCAGCAGCTTGCCTCCGACAGGGGGCGAGACCCAGTACTTC

v_gene: TRBV19
abundance: few
d_gene: .
j_gene: TRBJ1-3
CDR3aa: CASTRSFAENTIYF
CDR3nt: TGTGCCAGTACGCGGTCGTTTGCCGAAAACACCATATATTTT

v_gene: TRBV6-5
abundance: .
d_gene: TRBD1
j_gene: TRBJ2-3
CDR3aa: CASSYSGQMRDTQYF
CDR3nt: TGTGCCAGCAGTTACTCGGGACAGATGCGAGATACGCAGTATTTT

v_gene: TRBV16
abundance: .
d_gene: .
j_gene: TRBJ1-1
CDR3aa: CASSPRGRGTEAFF
CDR3nt: TGTGCCAGCAGCCCAAGAGGTCGGGGGACTGAAGCTTTCTTT

v_gene: TRBV5-1
abundance: .
d_gene: TRBD1
j_gene: TRBJ1-6
CDR3aa: CASSERTGQGFSPLHF
CDR3nt: TGCGCCAGCAGCGAGAGGACGGGACAGGGTTTTTCACCCCTCCACTTT